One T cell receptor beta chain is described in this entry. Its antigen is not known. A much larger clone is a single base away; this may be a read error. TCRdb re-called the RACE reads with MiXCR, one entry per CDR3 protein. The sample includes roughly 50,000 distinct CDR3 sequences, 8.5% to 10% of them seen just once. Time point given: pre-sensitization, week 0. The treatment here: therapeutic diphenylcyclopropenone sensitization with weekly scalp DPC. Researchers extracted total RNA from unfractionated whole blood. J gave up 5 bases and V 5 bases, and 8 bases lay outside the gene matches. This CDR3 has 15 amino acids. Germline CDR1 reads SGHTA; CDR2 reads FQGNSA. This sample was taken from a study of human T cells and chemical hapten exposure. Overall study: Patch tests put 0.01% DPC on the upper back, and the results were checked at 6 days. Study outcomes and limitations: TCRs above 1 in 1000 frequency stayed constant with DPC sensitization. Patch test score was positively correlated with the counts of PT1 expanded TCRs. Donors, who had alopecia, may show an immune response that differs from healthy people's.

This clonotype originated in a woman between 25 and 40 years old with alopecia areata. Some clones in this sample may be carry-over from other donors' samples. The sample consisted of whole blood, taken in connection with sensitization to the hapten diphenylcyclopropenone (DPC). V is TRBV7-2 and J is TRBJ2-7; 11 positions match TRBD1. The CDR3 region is CASSTKGQGADEQYF. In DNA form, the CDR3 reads TGTGCCAGCAGCACAAAAGGACAGGGGGCGGACGAGCAGTACTTC.